This T cell receptor beta chain came from a study of blood T cell repertoires in COVID-19 (dated by TCRdb to 2019 to 2021). For context, the study as a whole: The collaborator samples originated in the United States, Italy and Spain and spanned the acute and convalescent phases of COVID-19. The material from the prospective study consisted of cDNA or gDNA derived from T cells, B-cell-depleted T cells, or PBMCs. Subjects who had been exposed to COVID-19, were actively infected with it, or had recovered from it provided the deeply sampled blood TCRbeta repertoires that made up the dataset. The repertoires were released in a freely available public database meant as a resource for research on the immune response to SARS-CoV-2. The samples were drawn from the first 160 participants of the ongoing ImmuneRACE study and from over a thousand subjects provided by 6 global collaborators. Nearly every sample came with metadata listing a de-identified subject ID, COVID-19 status, age in years and sex. Where available, HLA class I and class II types were taken from metadata supplied by the sample provider and were not determined by assay-based typing. Overall study results and their limits: Clinical and demographic metadata were provided uncurated, with the amount varying by source and participant.

To note about this clone: The specificity of this receptor is unknown. Base quality data are lacking; no much larger clone is found one base away.

Between the V and J ends, shortened by 7 bases and 2 bases respectively, the junction contains 11 bases. Including the terminal cysteine and phenylalanine, the CDR3 comprises 13 residues. The CDR3 DNA has 39 bases and is translated from base 1. Looking up the germline V gene yields CDR1 SGHRS and CDR2 YFSETQ. Each collaborating institution followed its own protocols to collect whole blood in K2EDTA tubes. For TCRbeta analysis, collaborators shipped samples as frozen whole blood, isolated PBMCs, or DNA extracted from either of those sample types. The immunoSEQ Assay, a bias-controlled multiplex PCR, was used to amplify TCRbeta CDR3 regions from genomic DNA. The authors processed their data as follows. The number of nucleated cells in each sample was estimated from the amplification of reference gene primers within the assay. Sequence reads were collapsed and filtered to measure the absolute abundance of every unique TCRbeta CDR3 rearrangement. Productive Simpson clonality was computed per sample as the square root of Simpson's diversity index over productive rearrangements. The table comes from immuneACCESS by way of TCRdb, which keeps in-frame sequences with V and J called. Part of the clones is missing from these tables; in studies checked, under half for an unresolved V gene and the rest for unknown reasons. From that table come the V and J calls and clone size; the DNA was used to work out D and trimming. This sample comprises 150,000 or so clones, about four fifths of them detected only once. Of the sample, around 2.7% is held by the ten largest clones.

The sequenced sample was peripheral blood. The TCR originated in a woman of 80 years or more with acute or convalescent COVID-19. The chain is made from TRBV5-1 and TRBJ2-3; TRBD2 is possibly the D segment (6 matching bases). The DNA is TGCGCCAGCGGGCGGGACCTCACAGATACGCAGTATTTT. Protein translation: CASGRDLTDTQYF.